These T cell receptor beta chains were read from a single sample in a study of blood T cell repertoires in COVID-19. Only in-frame clones appear in the TCRdb table, and some are missing; sequencing was by immunoSEQ multiplex PCR. The profile shows over 120,000 clones, over 70% of them singletons. What was sequenced was peripheral blood. These receptors all come from a woman aged 45-60 years with acute or convalescent COVID-19. Each CDR3 is given with its conserved first and last residue. A D gene is named only where the DNA matches it firmly. Only part of the rows carry a size: once, few, many, or a class if the clone is expanded.

length	V	size	J	D	DNA	CDR3
11	TRBV12-3/TRBV12-4	NA	TRBJ1-2	NA	TGTGCCAGCAGGACAGGAAGCGGCTACACCTTC	CASRTGSGYTF
16	TRBV10-3	NA	TRBJ1-1	NA	TGTGCCATCAGTGAAAGTAATCAGGGAGGTGTTCCTGAAGCTTTCTTT	CAISESNQGGVPEAFF
15	TRBV13	NA	TRBJ1-1	TRBD1	TGTGCCAGCAGCTTAACCTCTCGGGGACAGACGGAAGCTTTCTTT	CASSLTSRGQTEAFF
16	TRBV27	NA	TRBJ1-6	NA	TGTGCCAGCAGGTATCAGGCGGGGGACACTTATTCACCCCTCCACTTT	CASRYQAGDTYSPLHF
14	TRBV7-9	once	TRBJ1-2	NA	TGTGCCAGCAGCTTAGATACAGGGTCTTGGGGCTACACCTTC	CASSLDTGSWGYTF
13	TRBV2	NA	TRBJ1-4	NA	TGTGCCACCGTTTTTGCAACTAATGAAAAACTGTTTTTT	CATVFATNEKLFF
14	TRBV20-1	NA	TRBJ2-3	TRBD2	TGCAGTGCTAGTTTTAGCGGGAGTGCGGATACGCAGTATTTT	CSASFSGSADTQYF
16	TRBV28	NA	TRBJ1-2	TRBD1	TGTGCCAGCAGTTTTGGCAGGGGGCGTAGTAACTATGGCTACACCTTC	CASSFGRGRSNYGYTF
16	TRBV20-1	NA	TRBJ1-2	TRBD1	TGCAGTGCTAGTAATTTCGAAACGACAGGGGAATATGGCTACACCTTC	CSASNFETTGEYGYTF
11	TRBV5-1	NA	TRBJ2-7	NA	TGCGCCAGCAGAGGAGGCTACGAGCAGTACTTC	CASRGGYEQYF
13	TRBV28	NA	TRBJ1-2	NA	TGTGCCAGCAGGTGGGGGGCTAACTATGGCTACACCTTC	CASRWGANYGYTF
17	TRBV5-1	NA	TRBJ2-1	TRBD2	TGCGCCAGCAGCATACCGGGACTAGCGGGTGGTAACAATGAGCAGTTCTTC	CASSIPGLAGGNNEQFF
15	TRBV11-2	NA	TRBJ2-7	NA	TGTGCCAGCAGCTTAAACCGGGACATTACCTACGAGCAGTACTTC	CASSLNRDITYEQYF
16	TRBV27	NA	TRBJ1-5	NA	TGTGCCAGCAGTTCCCAGACAGCTTCCGGGAATCAGCCCCAGCATTTT	CASSSQTASGNQPQHF
16	TRBV6-1	NA	TRBJ2-7	TRBD2	TGTGCCAGCAGTGGGACTAGCGGGGGCAACTCCTACGAGCAGTACTTC	CASSGTSGGNSYEQYF
22	TRBV3-1/TRBV3-2	NA	TRBJ2-2	TRBD2	TGTGCCAGCAGCCAAGATCTGGCAGGGAGAGGGCTAGCGGGAGGGAACACCGGGGAGCTGTTTTTT	CASSQDLAGRGLAGGNTGELFF
15	TRBV9	NA	TRBJ2-1	TRBD2	TGTGCCAGCACCCCTGGACTAGCGGGATTTTATGAGCAGTTCTTC	CASTPGLAGFYEQFF
15	TRBV28	NA	TRBJ2-5	NA	TGTGCCAGCAGCCGGCCGGAGGGCGGGCAAGAGACCCAGTACTTC	CASSRPEGGQETQYF
18	TRBV3-1/TRBV3-2	NA	TRBJ2-2	TRBD2	TGTGCCAGCAGCCAAGATCCGGGACTAGAGTTTGGGACCGGGGAGCTGTTTTTT	CASSQDPGLEFGTGELFF
14	TRBV6-5	NA	TRBJ1-2	NA	TGTGCCAGCAAACCGATGACAGCTAACTATGGCTACACCTTC	CASKPMTANYGYTF
16	TRBV4-1	NA	TRBJ2-7	NA	TGCGCCAGCAGCCAAGTCGTTATCAGGGCTTCCTACGAGCAGTACTTC	CASSQVVIRASYEQYF
14	TRBV7-9	NA	TRBJ2-5	NA	TGTGCCAGCAGCTTATCCGTTTCCCAAGAGACCCAGTACTTC	CASSLSVSQETQYF
14	TRBV9	NA	TRBJ1-1	NA	TGTGCCAGCAGCGTATCGCAGGGTCAAACTGAAGCTTTCTTT	CASSVSQGQTEAFF
17	TRBV2	once	TRBJ1-2	TRBD1	TGTGCCAGCAACCTGCGGGACAGGGAGCCAAGGGTCTATGGCTACACCTTC	CASNLRDREPRVYGYTF
11	TRBV30	NA	TRBJ1-4	NA	TGTGCCTGGAGAGAGGCAGAAAAACTGTTTTTT	CAWREAEKLFF
17	TRBV19	NA	TRBJ1-2	NA	TGTGCCAGTAATCCGTATGTCCAGCTCCTGACAGACTATGGCTACACCTTC	CASNPYVQLLTDYGYTF
13	TRBV7-3	NA	TRBJ1-6	NA	TGTGCCAGCAGCGCACAGGAGAATTCACCCCTCCACTTT	CASSAQENSPLHF
16	TRBV3-1/TRBV3-2	few	TRBJ1-1	NA	TGTGCCAGCAGCCAAGAAGACAGACCCCTGGGCACTGAAGCTTTCTTT	CASSQEDRPLGTEAFF
15	TRBV3-1/TRBV3-2	NA	TRBJ1-6	NA	TGTGCCAGCAGCCAAACGACAATAACCGATTCACCCCTCCACTTT	CASSQTTITDSPLHF
13	TRBV7-2	NA	TRBJ2-1	NA	TGTGCCAGCAGCCCCACAGTAAACAATGAGCAGTTCTTC	CASSPTVNNEQFF
17	TRBV6-6	NA	TRBJ2-7	TRBD2	TGTGCCAGCAGTGGATCACTAGCGGGGGGATCCTCCTACGAGCAGTACTTC	CASSGSLAGGSSYEQYF
14	TRBV28	NA	TRBJ1-2	TRBD1	TGTGCCAGCAGACCCCAGGGGGTCGGCTATGGCTACACCTTC	CASRPQGVGYGYTF
16	TRBV7-9	NA	TRBJ1-5	NA	TGTGCCAGCAGCTTAGGTATCCCAGGGCAGGATCAGCCCCAGCATTTT	CASSLGIPGQDQPQHF
14	TRBV18	NA	TRBJ1-5	TRBD1	TGTGCCAGCTCACTCGACAGGGCATATCAGCCCCAGCATTTT	CASSLDRAYQPQHF
17	TRBV9	NA	TRBJ1-3	NA	TGTGCCAGCAGCGTAGCTCCCCTCAGGGGTATTGGAAACACCATATATTTT	CASSVAPLRGIGNTIYF
19	TRBV14	NA	TRBJ2-1	TRBD1	TGTGCCAGCAGCCAAGATCGACGTAACCCGGGACAGAGCTACAATGAGCAGTTCTTC	CASSQDRRNPGQSYNEQFF
14	TRBV2	NA	TRBJ2-2	NA	TGTGCCAGCAGTGCAACACCAGGGGTTGGGGAGCTGTTTTTT	CASSATPGVGELFF
14	TRBV9	once	TRBJ2-2	NA	TGTGCCAGCTGCCCCGGGATCATTACCGGGGAGCTGTTTTTT	CASCPGIITGELFF
13	TRBV10-3	NA	TRBJ1-1	TRBD1	TGTGCCATCAGTGAACAGGGGAGCACTGAAGCTTTCTTT	CAISEQGSTEAFF
10	TRBV20-1	NA	TRBJ1-1	NA	TGCAGTGCCCCCAGGGCAGAGGCTTTCTTT	CSAPRAEAFF
15	TRBV19	NA	TRBJ1-2	TRBD1	TGTGCCAGTAATTCGAGACAGGGGGCGGACTATGGCTACACCTTC	CASNSRQGADYGYTF
15	TRBV5-1	NA	TRBJ2-3	TRBD1	TGCGCCAGCAGCCTAGGACAGGTTAGCACAGATACGCAGTATTTT	CASSLGQVSTDTQYF
12	TRBV19	NA	TRBJ1-5	NA	TGTGCCAGTAGTATGGGAGCTCAGCCCCAGCATTTT	CASSMGAQPQHF
16	TRBV28	NA	TRBJ1-4	NA	TGTGCCAGCAGCCCCACCGCGGGGCAGGTTAATGAAAAACTGTTTTTT	CASSPTAGQVNEKLFF
16	TRBV7-7	NA	TRBJ2-3	TRBD2	TGTGCTAGCAGCTTAGGATTGGGGAGGGGCACAGATACGCAGTATTTT	CASSLGLGRGTDTQYF
15	TRBV3-1/TRBV3-2	NA	TRBJ2-7	TRBD1	TGTGCCAGCAGCTCCGGGACAGGGAACTCCTACGAGCAGTACTTC	CASSSGTGNSYEQYF
15	TRBV27	NA	TRBJ2-2	NA	TGTGCCAGCAGTTTATATTCCGGGAGAGGCGGGGAGCTGTTTTTT	CASSLYSGRGGELFF
15	TRBV7-9	NA	TRBJ1-5	TRBD1	TGTGCCAGCAGCGCAGAGGGACAGGGCAATCAGCCCCAGCATTTT	CASSAEGQGNQPQHF
11	TRBV29-1	NA	TRBJ1-1	NA	TGCAGCGTTGAAAGGGGATCTGAAGCTTTCTTT	CSVERGSEAFF
16	TRBV27	few	TRBJ1-5	TRBD1	TGTGCCAGCAGTTCGGACATAGGGACAGGCAATCAGCCCCAGCATTTT	CASSSDIGTGNQPQHF
14	TRBV5-1	few	TRBJ1-1	TRBD1	TGCGCCAGCAGCTACAGGGGGATGAACACTGAAGCTTTCTTT	CASSYRGMNTEAFF
14	TRBV3-1/TRBV3-2	NA	TRBJ2-1	TRBD2	TGTGCCAGCAGCCTTGAGGGACTATACAATGAGCAGTTCTTC	CASSLEGLYNEQFF
15	TRBV7-8	NA	TRBJ2-7	NA	TGTGCCAGCAGCTTAGCGGGAGTCGAAGCGGGCGAGCAGTACTTC	CASSLAGVEAGEQYF
13	TRBV6-5	NA	TRBJ1-1	TRBD1	TGTGCCAGCAGCCAGCACAGGGGGACTGAAGCTTTCTTT	CASSQHRGTEAFF
14	TRBV3-1/TRBV3-2	NA	TRBJ1-5	TRBD1	TGTGCCAGCAGCTCACAGGGGTCGGGACAGCCCCAGCATTTT	CASSSQGSGQPQHF
19	TRBV18	NA	TRBJ1-1	TRBD1	TGTGCCAGCTCACCCTACATCCGACAGGGGGCGATTCAGGACACTGAAGCTTTCTTT	CASSPYIRQGAIQDTEAFF